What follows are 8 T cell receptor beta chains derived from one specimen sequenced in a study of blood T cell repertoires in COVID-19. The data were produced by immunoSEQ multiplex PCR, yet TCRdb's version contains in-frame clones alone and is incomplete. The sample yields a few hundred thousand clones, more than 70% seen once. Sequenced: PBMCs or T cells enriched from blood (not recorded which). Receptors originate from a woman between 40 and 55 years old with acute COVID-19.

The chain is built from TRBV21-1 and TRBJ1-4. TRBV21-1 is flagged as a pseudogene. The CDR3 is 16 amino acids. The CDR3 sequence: CASSRGTYPTNEKLFF. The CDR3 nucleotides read TGTGCCAGCAGCCGGGGAACCTATCCAACTAATGAAAAACTGTTTTTT.

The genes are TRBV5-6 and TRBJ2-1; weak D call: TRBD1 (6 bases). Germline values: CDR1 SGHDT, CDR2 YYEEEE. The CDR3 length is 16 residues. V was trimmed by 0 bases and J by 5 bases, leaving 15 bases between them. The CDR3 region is CASSLVLPGQNNEQFF. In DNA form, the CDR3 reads TGTGCCAGCAGCTTGGTCCTTCCGGGACAAAACAATGAGCAGTTCTTC.

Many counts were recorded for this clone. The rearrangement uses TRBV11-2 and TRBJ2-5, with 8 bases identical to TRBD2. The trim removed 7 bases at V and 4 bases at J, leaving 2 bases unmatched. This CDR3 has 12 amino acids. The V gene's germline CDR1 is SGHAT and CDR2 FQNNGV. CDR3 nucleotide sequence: TGTGCCAGCACGGGGGGGGTAGAGACCCAGTACTTC. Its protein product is CASTGGVETQYF.

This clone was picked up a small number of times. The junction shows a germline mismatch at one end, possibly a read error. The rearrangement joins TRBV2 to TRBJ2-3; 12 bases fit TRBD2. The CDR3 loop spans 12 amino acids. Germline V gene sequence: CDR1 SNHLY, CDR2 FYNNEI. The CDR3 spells CARASASGGEQF. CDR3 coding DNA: TGTGCCAGAGCATCAGCTAGCGGGGGGGAACAATTT.

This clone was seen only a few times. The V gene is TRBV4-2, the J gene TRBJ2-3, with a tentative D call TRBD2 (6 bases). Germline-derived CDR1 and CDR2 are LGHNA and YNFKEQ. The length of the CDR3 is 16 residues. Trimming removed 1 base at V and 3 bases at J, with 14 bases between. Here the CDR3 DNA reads TGTGCCAGCAGCCAAGGGGCGGGATTGGGGACAGATACGCAGTATTTT. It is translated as CASSQGAGLGTDTQYF.

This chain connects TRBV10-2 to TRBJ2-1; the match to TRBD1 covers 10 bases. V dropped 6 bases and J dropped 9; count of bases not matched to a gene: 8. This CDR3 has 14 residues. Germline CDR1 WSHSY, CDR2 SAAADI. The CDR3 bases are TGCGCCAGCAGGATGACAGGGGGCCGAAGTGAGCAGTTCTTC. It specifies CASRMTGGRSEQFF.

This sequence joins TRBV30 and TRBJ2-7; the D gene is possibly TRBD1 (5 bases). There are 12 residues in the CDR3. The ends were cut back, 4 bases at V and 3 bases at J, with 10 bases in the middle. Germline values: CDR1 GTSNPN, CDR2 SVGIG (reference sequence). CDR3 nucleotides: TGTGCCTGGAAAAGTGACAGCTACGAGCAGTACTTC. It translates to CAWKSDSYEQYF. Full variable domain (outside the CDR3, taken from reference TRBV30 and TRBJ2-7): SQTIHQWPATLVQPVGSPLSLECTVEGTSNPNLYWYRQAAGRGLQLLFYSVGIGQISSEVPQNLSASRPQDRQFILSSKKLLLSDSGFYLCAWKSDSYEQYFGPGTRLTVT.

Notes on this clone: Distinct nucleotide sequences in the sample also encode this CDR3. CDR3 nucleotides: TGTGCCAGCAGCGTCTTACAGGAGAACACTGAAGCTTTCTTT. Its protein product is CASSVLQENTEAFF. The gene calls are TRBV9 and TRBJ1-1; D possibly corresponds to TRBD1 (5 bases). Germline assignment: CDR1 SGDLS and CDR2 YYNGEE. V lost 2 bases to trimming and J lost 1 base, with 9 bases between them. The CDR3 length is 14 residues.